Presented here are 27 T cell receptor beta chains from one specimen sequenced in a study of T cells in Graves' hyperthyroidism and ophthalmopathy. What was amplified from RNA transcripts were TCR beta CDR3 regions. With the HTBI primer set, the TCR CDR3 went through a first round of RT-PCR. TCRdb passed the multiplex PCR reads through MiXCR, listing each CDR3 protein once. The table lists around 600,000 distinct CDR3 sequences, over 40% of them singletons. Sequencing was carried out using peripheral blood or thyroid tissue (not recorded which). These receptors were obtained from an adult man with Graves' disease, either hyperthyroidism or ophthalmopathy (not recorded which).

The rearrangement uses TRBV7-2 and TRBJ1-2; D is perhaps TRBD1 (6 bases). CDR1 SGHTA and CDR2 FQGNSA come from the germline V gene. V was clipped by 0 bases and J by 8 bases, with 16 bases between them. The CDR3 has 15 amino acids. This CDR3 reads CASSLAGGRGSGYTF. The CDR3 DNA reads TGTGCCAGCAGCTTAGCGGGAGGCAGGGGCAGCGGCTACACCTTC.

J is TRBJ2-5 and V is TRBV25-1, with D possibly being TRBD1 (5 bases). The germline V gene has CDR1 MGHDK and CDR2 SYGVNS. This CDR3 is 16 amino acids long. The germline V and J ends were trimmed by 4 bases and 1 base, with 16 bases remaining between them. CDR3 sequence: CASSAMDTRSQETQYF. As DNA, the CDR3 is TGTGCCAGCAGTGCTATGGACACGCGGAGCCAAGAGACCCAGTACTTC.

This clonotype was found a few times. The junction does not match germline at one end; this may be a read error. The chain recombines TRBV5-1 with TRBJ1-1, with TRBD1 as a possible D gene (5 bases). Germline V lookup: CDR1 SGHRS, CDR2 YFSETQ. CDR3 size: 14 residues. The DNA of the CDR3 is TGTGCCAGCAGCACATTGACAGAAGGAACTGAAGCTTTCTTT. It specifies CASSTLTEGTEAFF.

V gene TRBV19 combines with J gene TRBJ1-1, with a possible D match to TRBD1 (6 bases). Germline V gives CDR1 LNHDA, CDR2 SQIVND (reference sequence). The CDR3 runs to 14 residues. The V and J ends lost 5 bases and 2 bases respectively, with 12 bases between them. This chain's CDR3 is CASSPRQANTEAFF. Here the CDR3 DNA reads TGTGCCAGTAGTCCAAGACAGGCAAACACTGAAGCTTTCTTT.

V gene TRBV7-9 combines with J gene TRBJ2-2; 14 bases agree with TRBD2. The CDR3 loop spans 16 amino acids. V gave up 7 bases and J gave up 7 bases; unmatched junction bases: 8. The germline gives CDR1 SEHNR, CDR2 FQNEAQ (reference sequence). DNA of the CDR3: TGTGCCAGCAACCACAGACTAGCGGGAGGGTACGGGGAGCTGTTTTTT. It specifies CASNHRLAGGYGELFF.

The gene calls are TRBV12-3 or TRBV12-4 and TRBJ2-7, with D uncertain. Trimming left V 8 bases short and J 7 bases short, with 18 bases between. The CDR3 runs to 13 residues. The CDR3 DNA reads as TGTGCCAGCCTCGCCGGTGCCTTGGGTGAGCAGTACTTC. This encodes CASLAGALGEQYF.

As concerns this clonotype: At one of its ends the junction is not consistent with the germline gene, which may arise from a read error. This chain joins TRBV5-1 and TRBJ1-3; TRBD1 agrees at 7 bases. Per germline, CDR1 SGHRS and CDR2 YFSETQ. CDR3 length equals 17 residues. The CDR3 nucleotides are TGTGCCAGCAGCTCGACCTACAGAACAGGGGCTGGAAACACCATATATTTT. It codes for CASSSTYRTGAGNTIYF.

This clonotype was picked up one time. Possible read error: a much larger clone is one base away. The rearrangement joins TRBV29-1 to TRBJ1-1; D call uncertain. Trimming took 0 bases from V and 4 from J, leaving 9 bases between them. The CDR3 is 13 amino acids. CDR1 is SQVTM, CDR2 ANQGSEA, per germline. CDR3 region: CSVEELFGTEAFF. DNA of the CDR3: TGCAGCGTTGAAGAGCTTTTCGGCACTGAAGCTTTCTTT.

The V and J genes are TRBV10-3 and TRBJ1-2, with D hard to call. V dropped 0 bases and J dropped 5 bases, with 7 bases sitting between them. Germline CDR1 reads ENHRY; CDR2 reads SYGVKD. The CDR3 length is 13 residues. Here the CDR3 DNA reads TGTGCCATCAGTGAGTCGAGGGCATATGGCTACACCTTC. Amino acids: CAISESRAYGYTF.

This clonotype was counted a few times. The DNA of the CDR3 is TGTGCCAGCAGCCAAGACGGCCCGACAGATGGCTACACCTTC. As protein: CASSQDGPTDGYTF. The chain couples TRBV2 to TRBJ1-2, with D perhaps matching TRBD1 (5 bases). The V end lost 6 bases, the J end lost 6 bases, and 17 bases lay between the germline ends. Germline V gene data show CDR1 as SNHLY and CDR2 as FYNNEI. This CDR3 is 14 amino acids long.

The gene calls are TRBV2 and TRBJ1-5; tentative D call: TRBD1 (5 bases). V shed 0 bases and J shed 4 bases, with 7 bases lying between them. The CDR3 covers 14 residues. CDR1 SNHLY and CDR2 FYNNEI come from the germline V gene. The DNA of the CDR3 is TGTGCCAGCAGTGAAGCCCGACAGAATCAGCCCCAGCATTTT. Translated: CASSEARQNQPQHF.

The chain couples TRBV7-3 to TRBJ2-7; the match to TRBD1 covers 7 bases. Per the germline V gene, CDR1 is SGHTA and CDR2 is FQGTGA. This CDR3 spans 15 amino acids. V lost 5 bases, J lost 2 bases, and 9 bases stayed unmatched. The CDR3 is CASSNGTVLPYEQYF. The CDR3 nucleotides read TGTGCCAGCAGCAATGGGACAGTCCTCCCCTACGAGCAGTACTTC.

Concerning this clonotype: One end of the junction does not line up with germline, which may come from a read error. The chain is built from TRBV4-1 and TRBJ1-6; D is unclear. Germline V gene lookup returns CDR1 MGHRA and CDR2 YSYEKL. CDR3 size: 16 residues. CDR3 protein: CASSQDVAIYNSPLHF. CDR3 nucleotide sequence: TGTGCCAGCAGCCAAGATGTCGCGATTTATAATTCACCCCTCCACTTT.

This clonotype appeared a few times. The rearrangement links TRBV20-1 to TRBJ1-2, with D uncertain. CDR3 length: 17 residues. The V gene lost 0 bases and the J gene lost 4 bases, with 21 bases spanning the gap. Germline loops: CDR1 DFQATT, CDR2 SNEGSKA (reference sequence). CDR3 coding DNA: TGCAGTGCTAGAGATGCTGTGTCCCCTGGAGTCGGCTATGGCTACACCTTC. Translated, it gives CSARDAVSPGVGYGYTF.

With regard to this clonotype: This may be a read error: a much more frequent sequence differs by one nucleotide. CDR3 sequence (DNA): TGTGCCGGCAGCTCCGGGACATACCAAGAGACCCAGTACTTC. It specifies CAGSSGTYQETQYF. The J gene is TRBJ2-5, the V gene TRBV7-2, with D possibly TRBD1 on 6 matching bases. Germline-derived CDR1 and CDR2 are SGHTA and FQGNSA. The length of the CDR3 is 14 residues.

This clonotype was detected a few times. The chain employs TRBV6-5 and TRBJ1-4; D gene unclear. Germline V gene sequence: CDR1 MNHEY, CDR2 SVGAGI. Trimming removed 6 bases at V and 5 bases at J, with 13 bases between. The CDR3 extends over 14 amino acids. CDR3 sequence: CASRSSGNNEKLFF. Written as DNA, the CDR3 is TGTGCCAGCAGGTCGAGTGGCAACAATGAAAAACTGTTTTTT.

This chain joins TRBV16 and TRBJ1-2; possibly TRBD1 for D (5 bases). CDR1 and CDR2 (germline): KGHSY, FQNENV. Trimming left V 0 bases short and J 5 bases short, with 10 bases between. The CDR3 consists of 14 residues. CDR3 region: CASSQSQQEYGYTF. The CDR3 DNA reads TGTGCCAGCAGCCAATCCCAACAGGAGTATGGCTACACCTTC.

CDR3 nucleotides: TGTGCCAGCAGCCCAGATATAGCGGGGGGGCAAGAGACCCAGTACTTC. Its protein product is CASSPDIAGGQETQYF. The gene calls are TRBV7-2 and TRBJ2-5, with TRBD2 identical over 11 bases. V trimming: 5 bases; J trimming: 2 bases; junction bases outside the gene matches: 7. Germline V gene lookup returns CDR1 SGHTA and CDR2 FQGNSA. This CDR3 comprises 16 residues.

The gene calls are TRBV11-2 and TRBJ2-5, with 13 bases identical to TRBD2. Germline V gene sequence: CDR1 SGHAT, CDR2 FQNNGV. CDR3 length equals 17 residues. With 5 bases clipped from V and 7 bases from J, the junction kept 13 bases outside the gene matches. DNA for the CDR3: TGTGCCAGCAGCCTCGGGACTAGCGGGACTAGAAAGGGGACCCAGTACTTC. Translating it yields CASSLGTSGTRKGTQYF.

The V call is TRBV9, the J call TRBJ2-3; 10 bases are shared with TRBD2. Per the germline V gene, CDR1 is SGDLS and CDR2 is YYNGEE. The V and J ends lost 3 bases and 3 bases, in that order; junction bases with no gene match: 4. The CDR3 covers 15 residues. CDR3 in DNA: TGTGCCAGCAGCGGCAGCGGGGGGGCAACAGATACGCAGTATTTT. Translation: CASSGSGGATDTQYF.

The chain joins TRBV5-1 to TRBJ2-7; TRBD1 agrees at 7 bases. This CDR3 region has 13 residues. Germline V gene sequence: CDR1 SGHRS, CDR2 YFSETQ. Losses at the gene ends were 6 bases for V and 4 bases for J; bases not matched to a gene: 7. The DNA of the CDR3 is TGCGCCAGCACGACCGGGACAGATTACGAGCAGTACTTC. It encodes CASTTGTDYEQYF.

The chain uses TRBV20-1 and TRBJ1-1; D gene unclear. The CDR3 is 15 amino acids. The germline gives CDR1 DFQATT, CDR2 SNEGSKA (reference sequence). Trimming removed 1 base at V and 3 bases at J, with 15 bases between. In DNA, the CDR3 is TGCAGTGCTAGAGCGGCCAGGAGTTGGGACACTGAAGCTTTCTTT. This codes for CSARAARSWDTEAFF.

This clonotype turned up a few times. This chain uses TRBV20-1 with TRBJ2-2; TRBD1 aligns across 9 bases. The germline gives CDR1 DFQATT, CDR2 SNEGSKA (reference sequence). The CDR3 spans 13 residues. V lost 6 bases and J lost 6; bases outside the gene matches: 5. CDR3 in amino acids: CSAMGQGAGELFF. The CDR3 nucleotides read TGCAGTGCCATGGGACAGGGCGCCGGGGAGCTGTTTTTT.

This clonotype was detected ten times or more. V usage is TRBV5-1 and J usage is TRBJ1-2, with 10 bases fitting TRBD1. The CDR3 contains 15 residues. The germline V gene encodes CDR1 SGHRS and CDR2 YFSETQ. With 4 bases clipped from V and 4 bases from J, the junction kept 7 bases outside the gene matches. The chain's CDR3 is CASSPGTGESYGYTF. DNA of the CDR3: TGCGCCAGCAGCCCCGGGACAGGGGAGAGCTATGGCTACACCTTC.

As to this clonotype: A single base separates this from a much larger clone, so it may be a read error. This chain uses TRBV20-1 with TRBJ2-7; tentatively, D is TRBD2 (5 bases). The V gene's germline CDR1 is DFQATT and CDR2 SNEGSKA (reference sequence). The V end lost 2 bases, the J end lost 4 bases, and 9 bases lay between the germline ends. The CDR3 extends over 12 amino acids. CDR3 DNA sequence: TGCAGTGCTAGACTAGCTCCGTACGAGCAGTACTTC. Translated, it gives CSARLAPYEQYF.

The rearrangement uses TRBV7-9 and TRBJ1-6, with 11 positions matching TRBD1. After removal of 5 bases from V and 13 bases from J, the junction contained 16 bases not matched to a gene. Germline V gene sequence: CDR1 SEHNR, CDR2 FQNEAQ (reference sequence). The CDR3 loop spans 17 amino acids. The CDR3 DNA sequence: TGTGCCAGCAGCGTGTGGACAGGGGGCTTGGGCAATCAGCCCCTCCACTTT. Translation: CASSVWTGGLGNQPLHF.

CDR3 coding DNA: TGTGCTAGTGGAATCTCGTTGGCTGAAGCTTTCTTT. Translating gives CASGISLAEAFF. V gene TRBV12-5 combines with J gene TRBJ1-1; the D is unclear. CDR1 LGHNT and CDR2 FRNRAP come from the germline V gene. This CDR3 contains 12 residues. Trimming took off 6 bases at V and 6 bases at J, with 11 bases between the two ends.